What follows is one T cell receptor beta chain and its context. CDR1 is MDHEN, CDR2 SYDVKM, per germline. The V gene end was trimmed by 5 bases and the J gene end by 11 bases; junction bases not matched to a gene: 3. CDR3 length: 12 residues. The record originates from a study of shared clonotypes between healthy human individuals. Produced via immunoSEQ multiplex PCR; TCRdb's table is partial and in-frame only. The table has about 520,000 clones, 95% to 97% seen once; the top ten hold under 0.065%. Sequenced: naive CD4+ T cells sorted from blood. This sample's subset: CD45RA+ positively selected. The sequence derives from a woman younger than 45 in good health. This chain uses TRBV28 with TRBJ1-6; 7 bases map to TRBD1. CDR3 coding DNA: TGTGCCAGCAGTGCTCAGGGGGCACCCCTCCACTTT. This translates into CASSAQGAPLHF.